The 21 T cell receptor beta chains below come from one sample, sequenced in a study of T-cell memory formation after mild COVID-19. TCRdb analysed the 5' RACE reads with MiXCR anew, one entry per CDR3 protein. The sample has about 610,000 distinct CDR3 sequences, roughly 17% seen once; the top ten hold about 8.1%. Source material: PBMCs or a T cell subset sorted from them (not recorded which). The receptors originated from an adult woman who had mild COVID-19 (a few samples of this study predate the infection). Cell type and time point are not known.

This clonotype showed up just once. V is TRBV20-1 and J is TRBJ2-7; D uncertain. Germline values: CDR1 DFQATT, CDR2 SNEGSKA (reference sequence). Deletions cut 2 bases from V and 7 bases from J, with 12 bases between. The CDR3 runs to 12 residues. The CDR3 here is CSARPPQSEQYF. The CDR3 coding sequence is TGCAGTGCTAGACCACCCCAGAGTGAGCAGTACTTC.

The table lists this clonotype with a few counts. J is TRBJ2-5 and V is TRBV7-9; 8 bases align to TRBD1. The CDR3 has 14 residues. V lost 5 bases, J lost 6 bases, and 8 bases stayed unmatched. CDR1 SEHNR and CDR2 FQNEAQ come from the germline V gene (reference sequence). The CDR3 is CASSPTQGAKTQYF. CDR3 sequence (DNA): TGTGCCAGCAGCCCAACCCAGGGGGCGAAGACCCAGTACTTC.

The chain has TRBV6-2 or TRBV6-3 and TRBJ2-1; D tentatively reads TRBD1 or TRBD2 (5 bases each). The germline gives CDR1 MNHEY, CDR2 SVGEGT. Trimming removed 5 bases from V and 7 bases from J, with 18 bases in between. The CDR3 has 15 amino acids. As DNA, the CDR3 is TGTGCCAGCAGTCCCCTCCTCGCAGGGACGAATGAGCAGTTCTTC. This sequence encodes CASSPLLAGTNEQFF.

The J gene is TRBJ2-1, the V gene TRBV9; 7 bases fit TRBD2. The germline V gene has CDR1 SGDLS and CDR2 YYNGEE. This CDR3 contains 15 residues. The V gene end was trimmed by 4 bases and the J gene end by 8 bases; junction bases not matched to a gene: 12. CDR3 sequence: CASSTGTTWKDEQFF. CDR3 DNA: TGTGCCAGCAGCACCGGGACTACCTGGAAGGATGAGCAGTTCTTC.

The sample holds one count of this clonotype. This rearrangement joins TRBV9 to TRBJ1-1; 7 bases fit TRBD1. This CDR3 spans 12 amino acids. Germline CDR1 is SGDLS and CDR2 is YYNGEE. V was clipped by 4 bases and J by 11 bases; unmatched bases: 8. Here the CDR3 reads CASSPRDSGAFF. The CDR3 DNA reads as TGTGCCAGCAGCCCCCGGGACAGCGGCGCTTTCTTT.

The V and J genes are TRBV28 and TRBJ2-1, with D perhaps matching TRBD2 (5 bases). The V gene's germline CDR1 is MDHEN and CDR2 SYDVKM. Trimming cost V 7 bases and J 11 bases, with 12 bases left between them. The CDR3 is 11 residues long. The CDR3 protein is CASTTSLKQFF. The CDR3 region has the DNA TGTGCCAGCACTACTAGTCTGAAGCAGTTCTTC. The variable domain in full, with the rest retrieved from reference TRBV28 and TRBJ2-1, is DVKVTQSSRYLVKRTGEKVFLECVQDMDHENMFWYRQDPGLGLRLIYFSYDVKMKEKGDIPEGYSVSREKKERFSLILESASTNQTSMYLCASTTSLKQFFGPGTRLTVL.

This clonotype occurred a few times. The rearrangement links TRBV5-1 to TRBJ2-3; no clear D. The length of the CDR3 is 14 residues. The germline V and J ends were trimmed by 3 bases and 6 bases, with 14 bases remaining between them. The V gene's germline CDR1 is SGHRS and CDR2 YFSETQ. CDR3 loop: CASSSLFGVDTQYF. The CDR3 coding sequence is TGCGCCAGCAGCTCCTTATTTGGTGTTGATACGCAGTATTTT.

This rearrangement joins TRBV7-9 to TRBJ1-1; no clear D. This CDR3 region has 13 residues. Germline-derived CDR1 and CDR2 are SEHNR and FQNEAQ (reference sequence). Trimming cost V 1 base and J 4 bases, with 7 bases left between them. CDR3 residues: CASSLEPSTEAFF. The CDR3 DNA follows: TGTGCCAGCAGCTTAGAACCTAGCACTGAAGCTTTCTTT.

The chain uses TRBV11-2 and TRBJ1-5; 7 nucleotides match TRBD1. V lost 6 bases, J lost 2 bases, and 19 bases stayed unmatched. The germline gives CDR1 SGHAT, CDR2 FQNNGV. This CDR3 contains 19 residues. The CDR3 nucleotides read TGTGCCAGCAGGTTTTGCCGGGACAGAGCACAACTTGGCAATCAGCCCCAGCATTTT. Translation: CASRFCRDRAQLGNQPQHF.

This clonotype has only a few counts. V is TRBV20-1 and J is TRBJ2-7; tentatively, D is TRBD2 (6 bases). This CDR3 has 14 amino acids. CDR1 is DFQATT, CDR2 SNEGSKA, per germline (reference sequence). V lost 6 bases and J 4 bases, leaving 19 bases between the germline ends. The CDR3, as DNA: TGCAGTGCGAACGCGGGCACCGGGGGATACGAGCAGTACTTC. This encodes CSANAGTGGYEQYF.

The chain recombines TRBV20-1 with TRBJ1-1, with D tentatively TRBD1 (6 bases). Trimming stripped 0 bases from V and 0 bases from J, with 8 bases between. Germline assignment: CDR1 DFQATT and CDR2 SNEGSKA (reference sequence). This CDR3 has 14 residues. The CDR3 bases are TGCAGTGCTAGAGAGGGACACCTGAACACTGAAGCTTTCTTT. Encoded protein: CSAREGHLNTEAFF.

This chain connects TRBV6-1 to TRBJ2-7; D is possibly TRBD1 (6 bases). Germline lookup yields CDR1 MNHNS and CDR2 SASEGT. Between the trimmed V and J ends, which lost 5 bases and 3 bases, there was a span of 11 bases. CDR3 length equals 13 residues. This CDR3 is CASSMDRYYEQYF. CDR3 coding DNA: TGTGCCAGCAGTATGGACAGATACTACGAGCAGTACTTC.

This clonotype occurred a few times. The chain is built from TRBV29-1 and TRBJ2-2; D remains unclear. V was pared by 0 bases and J by 4 bases, with 15 bases between. The CDR3 contains 16 residues. Germline V gene data show CDR1 as SQVTM and CDR2 as ANQGSEA. The CDR3 nucleotides read TGCAGCGTTGAAGATCCAGGCCGCTATTCCACCGGGGAGCTGTTTTTT. This encodes CSVEDPGRYSTGELFF.

The chain is built from TRBV15 and TRBJ2-5; no firm D call. V lost 6 bases and J 4 bases, leaving 12 bases between the germline ends. There are 13 residues in the CDR3. Germline V gene lookup returns CDR1 LNHNV and CDR2 YYDKDF (reference sequence). CDR3 DNA sequence: TGTGCCACCAGACCCGGTAGCAGAGAGACCCAGTACTTC. It yields the protein CATRPGSRETQYF.

The chain employs TRBV5-1 and TRBJ2-7, with D possibly being TRBD1 (6 bases). The V gene lost 2 bases and the J gene lost 0 bases, with 12 bases spanning the gap. Germline values: CDR1 SGHRS, CDR2 YFSETQ. The CDR3 runs 15 residues. The CDR3 coding sequence is TGCGCCAGCAGCTTAAGTTGGGGGCCCTCCTACGAGCAGTACTTC. Translated, it gives CASSLSWGPSYEQYF.

The rearrangement joins TRBV30 to TRBJ2-1; D is perhaps TRBD1 (6 bases). From germline, CDR1 is GTSNPN and CDR2 SVGIG (reference sequence). V was cut by 2 bases and J by 1 base, with 12 bases left in between. The CDR3 spans 15 residues. The CDR3 DNA is TGTGCCTGGAGTTCCAAGGACAGATCCTACAATGAGCAGTTCTTC. Amino acid sequence: CAWSSKDRSYNEQFF.

The chain couples TRBV2 to TRBJ2-1; the match to TRBD2 covers 11 bases. Germline V gene lookup returns CDR1 SNHLY and CDR2 FYNNEI. V shed 6 bases, J shed 7 bases, and the junction held 14 bases outside the gene matches. CDR3 length equals 17 residues. The CDR3 coding sequence is TGTGCCAGCAGGCCTCCCGGGGGAAGACTAGCGGGGAATGAGCAGTTCTTC. The encoded protein is CASRPPGGRLAGNEQFF. The whole variable domain, filled in from reference TRBV2 and TRBJ2-1, reads EPEVTQTPSHQVTQMGQEVILRCVPISNHLYFYWYRQILGQKVEFLVSFYNNEISEKSEIFDDQFSVERPDGSNFTLKIRSTKLEDSAMYFCASRPPGGRLAGNEQFFGPGTRLTVL.

This sequence joins TRBV11-2 and TRBJ2-7, with 12 positions matching TRBD2. Germline V lookup: CDR1 SGHAT, CDR2 FQNNGV. V shed 3 bases and J 4 bases; nucleotides not matched to a gene: 10. The CDR3 extends over 17 amino acids. The CDR3 spells CASSFSRTSGKIYEQYF. CDR3 bases: TGTGCCAGCAGCTTCTCTAGGACTAGCGGGAAGATATACGAGCAGTACTTC.

The chain carries TRBV5-1 and TRBJ2-4; 10 nucleotides line up with TRBD1. The CDR3 is made up of 15 amino acids. The germline gives CDR1 SGHRS, CDR2 YFSETQ. Germline trimming cut 3 bases from V and 8 bases from J; bases unmatched to any gene: 8. In nucleotides, the CDR3 is TGCGCCAGCAGCTCACCCGGGACAGGGGTAGACATTCAGTACTTC. This sequence encodes CASSSPGTGVDIQYF.

This clonotype was counted between two and nine times. This rearrangement joins TRBV6-1 to TRBJ1-2; D is uncertain. The CDR3 totals 13 residues. Trimming shortened V by 4 bases and J by 2 bases, and 8 bases separated the two germline ends. Germline values: CDR1 MNHNS, CDR2 SASEGT. The DNA for the CDR3 is TGTGCCAGCAGTGCCGGTTTAAACTATGGCTACACCTTC. Amino acids: CASSAGLNYGYTF.

This clonotype has only a few counts. This rearrangement joins TRBV24-1 to TRBJ1-5, with D unresolved. The CDR3 consists of 15 residues. V lost 4 bases to trimming and J lost 2 bases, with 11 bases between them. CDR1 and CDR2 from the germline V gene are KGHDR and SFDVKD. The CDR3 DNA reads TGTGCCACCAGTGAAAACAACATTGGCAATCAGCCCCAGCATTTT. The encoded protein is CATSENNIGNQPQHF.